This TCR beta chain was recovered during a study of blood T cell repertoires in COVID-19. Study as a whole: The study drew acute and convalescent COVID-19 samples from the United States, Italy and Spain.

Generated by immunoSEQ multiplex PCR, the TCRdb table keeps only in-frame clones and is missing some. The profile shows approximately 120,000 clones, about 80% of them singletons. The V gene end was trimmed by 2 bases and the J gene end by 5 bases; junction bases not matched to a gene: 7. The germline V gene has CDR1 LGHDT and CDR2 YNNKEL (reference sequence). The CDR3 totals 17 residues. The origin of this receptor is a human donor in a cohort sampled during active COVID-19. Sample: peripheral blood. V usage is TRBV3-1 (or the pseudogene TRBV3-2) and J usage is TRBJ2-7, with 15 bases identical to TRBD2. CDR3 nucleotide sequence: TGTGCCAGCAGCCAACTGTGGACTAGCGGGGGGGCCGACGAGCAGTACTTC. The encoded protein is CASSQLWTSGGADEQYF.